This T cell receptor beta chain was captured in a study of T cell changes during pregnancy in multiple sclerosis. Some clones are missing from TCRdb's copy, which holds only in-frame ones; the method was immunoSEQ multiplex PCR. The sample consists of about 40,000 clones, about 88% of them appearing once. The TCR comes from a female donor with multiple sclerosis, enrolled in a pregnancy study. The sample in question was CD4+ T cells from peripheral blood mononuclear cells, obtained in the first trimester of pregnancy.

The CDR3 here is CASSVTLGSSYNSPLHF. In DNA form, the CDR3 reads TGTGCCAGCAGCGTGACTTTGGGGAGCTCCTATAATTCACCCCTCCACTTT. This chain uses TRBV5-6 with TRBJ1-6; D not certain. Trimming cost V 4 bases and J 0 bases, with 14 bases left between them. The CDR3 totals 17 residues. Germline CDR1 and CDR2: SGHDT and YYEEEE.